This TCR beta chain was captured by sequencing in a study of T-cell memory formation after mild COVID-19. About the study: For the most part, TCR clusters were specific to one donor.

V trimming: 10 bases; J trimming: 0 bases; junction bases outside the gene matches: 18. Germline CDR1 reads LNHDA; CDR2 reads SQIVND (reference sequence). The CDR3 is made up of 20 amino acids. A single record per CDR3 protein comes from TCRdb applying MiXCR to the 5' RACE reads. The sample shows about 45,000 distinct CDR3 sequences, nearly 9.5% of them seen only once. This receptor was identified in an adult woman who had mild COVID-19 (a few samples of this study predate the infection). Cell type and time point are not known. The chain employs TRBV19 and TRBJ2-3, with TRBD2 matching over 14 bases. The sample was PBMCs or a T cell subset sorted from them (not recorded which). For the CDR3, the DNA is TGTGCCAACCTTTTAACGGGACTAGCGGGAGAAGATCCTAGCACAGATACGCAGTATTTT. Translating it yields CANLLTGLAGEDPSTDTQYF.